This TCR beta chain was captured by sequencing in a study of blood T cell repertoires in COVID-19. The overall study: T cells, B-cell-depleted T cells, or PBMCs supplied cDNA or gDNA.

Clones were sequenced by immunoSEQ multiplex PCR, and TCRdb holds only the in-frame ones, with some missing. The repertoire holds 65,000 to 85,000 clones, with 88% as singletons. This CDR3 is 13 amino acids long. The ends lost 11 bases at V and 6 bases at J; junction bases unmatched: 12. Looked up from germline, CDR1 is MNHEY and CDR2 is SVGAGI. This sequence originates from a human donor in a cohort sampled during active COVID-19. The rearrangement links TRBV6-5 to TRBJ2-7, with TRBD1 matching over 8 bases. Sequenced material: peripheral blood. CDR3 in amino acids: CALDEQGATEQYF. The DNA for the CDR3 is TGTGCCTTAGATGAGCAGGGGGCCACCGAGCAGTACTTC.